This TCR beta chain was identified during a study of CD8 T cells in ankylosing spondylitis. Whole-study findings and limits: Peripheral blood samples showed relatively rare disease-linked clones, and these clones were CD8+. What seemed typical of ankylosing spondylitis blood was a TCR beta motif built from 8 or 9 highly homologous variants.

For this clonotype: What it binds is not known. One junction end disagrees with the germline gene, perhaps due to a read error.

This CDR3 contains 13 residues. CDR1 is MNHEY and CDR2 is SMNVEV in the germline V gene (reference sequence). Using its own MiXCR run on the 5' RACE reads, TCRdb lists one record per CDR3 protein. The repertoire has roughly 250,000 distinct CDR3 sequences, approximately 9% of them found once; the top ten carry 6.8%. This receptor was taken from a male donor with ankylosing spondylitis or in good health (not recorded which). The rearrangement uses TRBV27 and TRBJ1-2, with a tentative D call TRBD1 (6 bases). The sequenced material came from blood, either unsorted or a sorted T cell fraction (not recorded which). The DNA for the CDR3 is TGTGCCAGCAGCCCGGGGGCTAACTATGGCCACTCCTTC. Protein product: CASSPGANYGHSF.